Each of the 30 T cell receptor beta chains below was sequenced from the same sample in a study of blood T cell repertoires in COVID-19. Sequencing was performed with immunoSEQ multiplex PCR; in TCRdb, only in-frame clones are kept and a portion is missing. Of roughly 46,000 clones listed, roughly four fifths are singletons. The sample consisted of peripheral blood. The receptors were sampled from a man aged 60 to 75 with active COVID-19.

V and J are TRBV3-1 (or the pseudogene TRBV3-2) and TRBJ2-1; the match to TRBD2 covers 9 bases. CDR1 is LGHDT and CDR2 is YNNKEL in the germline V gene (reference sequence). CDR3 length: 16 amino acids. V trimming: 6 bases; J trimming: 3 bases; junction bases outside the gene matches: 9. CDR3 nucleotides: TGTGCCAGCAGATATAGCGGGAGTAAGCTCTACAATGAGCAGTTCTTC. This translates into CASRYSGSKLYNEQFF.

The table lists this clone with a few counts. J is TRBJ2-3 and V is TRBV2, with 12 bases fitting TRBD1. V lost 7 bases to trimming and J lost 4 bases; unmatched junction nucleotides: 9. The CDR3 runs to 16 residues. CDR1 is SNHLY and CDR2 is FYNNEI in the germline V gene. CDR3 residues: CASKYAGTGGADTQYF. The CDR3 coding sequence is TGTGCCAGCAAGTACGCCGGGACAGGGGGCGCAGATACGCAGTATTTT. Full variable domain (outside the CDR3, taken from reference TRBV2 and TRBJ2-3): EPEVTQTPSHQVTQMGQEVILRCVPISNHLYFYWYRQILGQKVEFLVSFYNNEISEKSEIFDDQFSVERPDGSNFTLKIRSTKLEDSAMYFCASKYAGTGGADTQYFGPGTRLTVL.

This clone was recorded only once. This chain joins TRBV19 and TRBJ2-3, with D tentatively TRBD1 (6 bases). CDR1 is LNHDA, CDR2 SQIVND, per germline (reference sequence). V lost 5 bases and J 6 bases, leaving 12 bases between the germline ends. The CDR3 sequence is 13 residues long. CDR3 sequence reads: CASSPRTVDTQYF. The CDR3 DNA reads TGTGCCAGTAGTCCCCGGACAGTTGATACGCAGTATTTT.

This clone is medium-sized within its sample. V usage is TRBV10-3 and J usage is TRBJ2-3; D call uncertain. With 3 bases removed from V and 0 bases from J, the gap between germline ends came to 7 bases. The CDR3 is 14 residues long. The germline V gene encodes CDR1 ENHRY and CDR2 SYGVKD. This chain's CDR3 is CAISDLSSTDTQYF. The CDR3 DNA reads as TGTGCCATCAGTGACTTATCTAGCACAGATACGCAGTATTTT.

This clone was counted only a few times. This chain connects TRBV4-2 to TRBJ2-2; 7 nucleotides match TRBD1. Germline CDR1 LGHNA, CDR2 YNFKEQ. The CDR3 extends over 15 amino acids. V dropped 3 bases and J dropped 0; count of bases not matched to a gene: 1. CDR3 DNA sequence: TGTGCCAGCAGCCAGGACAGGACGAACACCGGGGAGCTGTTTTTT. This codes for CASSQDRTNTGELFF.

V usage is TRBV5-4 and J usage is TRBJ2-1, with 10 bases matching TRBD1. V was clipped by 5 bases and J by 1 base; unmatched bases: 6. Germline-derived CDR1 and CDR2 are SGHNT and YYREEE (reference sequence). This CDR3 is 16 amino acids long. The CDR3: CASRPTGGESYNEQFF. In DNA form, the CDR3 reads TGTGCCAGCAGACCGACAGGGGGCGAGTCCTACAATGAGCAGTTCTTC. Full variable domain (missing parts from reference TRBV5-4 and TRBJ2-1): ETGVTQSPTHLIKTRGQQVTLRCSSQSGHNTVSWYQQALGQGPQFIFQYYREEENGRGNFPPRFSGLQFPNYSSELNVNALELDDSALYLCASRPTGGESYNEQFFGPGTRLTVL.

V is TRBV11-2 and J is TRBJ2-3, with D unresolved. The germline V gene has CDR1 SGHAT and CDR2 FQNNGV. CDR3 size: 13 residues. The V gene lost 7 bases and the J gene lost 0 bases, with 8 bases spanning the gap. CDR3 sequence reads: CASKPSSTDTQYF. The CDR3 nucleotides are TGTGCCAGCAAGCCTTCTAGCACAGATACGCAGTATTTT.

This clone turned up a few times. The chain has TRBV6-5 and TRBJ1-2; TRBD1 matches 7 bases. The CDR3 runs to 12 residues. Germline V gene sequence: CDR1 MNHEY, CDR2 SVGAGI. Germline trimming cut 6 bases from V and 8 bases from J; bases unmatched to any gene: 6. CDR3 protein: CASSETGTGYTF. CDR3 DNA: TGTGCCAGCAGCGAGACAGGGACCGGCTACACCTTC.

The chain carries TRBV6-5 and TRBJ2-3, with D possibly being TRBD1 (7 bases). CDR1 is MNHEY, CDR2 SVGAGI, per germline. V was cut by 6 bases and J by 0 bases, with 13 bases left in between. The CDR3 is made up of 15 amino acids. The CDR3 coding sequence is TGTGCCAGCAGCCTCAGGGGGGCTAGCACAGATACGCAGTATTTT. Its translation: CASSLRGASTDTQYF.

V and J are TRBV4-2 and TRBJ1-3; D is possibly TRBD1 (5 bases). The CDR3 runs to 16 residues. V was clipped by 0 bases and J by 4 bases, with 13 bases between them. Germline loops: CDR1 LGHNA, CDR2 YNFKEQ. CDR3 bases: TGTGCCAGCAGCCAAGACGGGGGAAGAGGAGGAAACACCATATATTTT. It yields the protein CASSQDGGRGGNTIYF.

V is TRBV7-7 and J is TRBJ2-2; maybe TRBD2 (6 bases). In germline, CDR1 is SSHAT, CDR2 FNYEAQ (reference sequence). The CDR3 length is 13 residues. The CDR3 DNA is TGTGCTAGTGGGGGGAGTCATACCGGGGAGCTGTTTTTT. Translated: CASGGSHTGELFF.

This clone was detected only once. The chain has TRBV2 and TRBJ1-2, with D possibly TRBD1 on 6 matching bases. The CDR3 spans 14 residues. V gave up 5 bases and J gave up 6 bases, with 16 bases separating them. Germline CDR1 is SNHLY and CDR2 is FYNNEI. The CDR3 sequence is CASSRDIGEHGYTF. The CDR3 nucleotides read TGTGCCAGCAGTAGGGACATCGGAGAACATGGCTACACCTTC.

This chain links TRBV18 with TRBJ1-5; D gene ambiguous. The germline V gene encodes CDR1 KGHSH and CDR2 LQKENI. The CDR3 is 15 amino acids. The V gene lost 3 bases and the J gene lost 1 base, with 10 bases spanning the gap. The CDR3 region is CASSPNSGSNQPQHF. CDR3 DNA: TGTGCCAGCTCACCCAACTCAGGAAGCAATCAGCCCCAGCATTTT.

V and J are TRBV5-6 and TRBJ1-5; 8 positions match TRBD1. Germline CDR1 and CDR2: SGHDT and YYEEEE. The CDR3 contains 16 residues. J gave up 0 bases and V 0 bases, and 2 bases lay outside the gene matches. CDR3 coding DNA: TGTGCCAGCAGCTTGGGGACAGGGAGTAGCAATCAGCCCCAGCATTTT. This codes for CASSLGTGSSNQPQHF.

In the case of this clone: Relative to the germline gene, one junction end is altered; a read error may explain this. This chain connects TRBV2 to TRBJ2-5, with 14 bases aligning to TRBD2. This CDR3 contains 15 residues. The germline V gene has CDR1 SNHLY and CDR2 FYNNEI. The CDR3 region is CASSEVGLAGVTTNF. CDR3 sequence (DNA): TGTGCCAGCAGTGAAGTGGGACTAGCGGGGGTCACGACGAACTTC.

The chain carries TRBV18 and TRBJ1-2; 12 nucleotides agree with TRBD1. This CDR3 is 17 amino acids long. V trimming: 0 bases; J trimming: 7 bases; junction bases outside the gene matches: 9. Germline assignment: CDR1 KGHSH and CDR2 LQKENI. The CDR3 loop is CASSPPSAGTGGFGYTF. In nucleotides, the CDR3 is TGTGCCAGCTCACCACCATCGGCCGGGACAGGGGGCTTTGGCTACACCTTC.

The J gene is TRBJ1-2, the V gene TRBV29-1; 9 bases fit TRBD1. Germline V gives CDR1 SQVTM, CDR2 ANQGSEA. CDR3 length: 11 amino acids. V dropped 7 bases and J dropped 8; count of bases not matched to a gene: 5. CDR3 DNA sequence: TGCAGCGCTCGGACAGGGGAGGGCTACACCTTC. It encodes CSARTGEGYTF.

The V and J genes are TRBV19 and TRBJ2-7; D remains ambiguous. This CDR3 has 15 amino acids. Trimming took 2 bases from V and 3 from J, leaving 14 bases between them. CDR1 and CDR2 (germline): LNHDA, SQIVND (reference sequence). CDR3 DNA sequence: TGTGCCAGTAGTATAAGGCACGGGTCCATCTACGAGCAGTACTTC. This encodes CASSIRHGSIYEQYF.

V is TRBV6-5 and J is TRBJ1-2; D uncertain. CDR3 size: 14 residues. Per germline, CDR1 MNHEY and CDR2 SVGAGI. Trimming removed 0 bases from V and 2 bases from J, with 7 bases in between. The CDR3 loop is CASSYSRLNYGYTF. Written as DNA, the CDR3 is TGTGCCAGCAGTTACTCTCGTCTCAACTATGGCTACACCTTC.

The rearrangement uses TRBV4-1 and TRBJ1-2, with D uncertain. Germline lookup yields CDR1 MGHRA and CDR2 YSYEKL. The CDR3 consists of 13 residues. The V and J ends lost 5 bases and 8 bases respectively, with 15 bases between them. The CDR3 spells CASSASGMVGYTF. The CDR3, as DNA: TGCGCCAGCAGCGCTTCCGGGATGGTGGGCTACACCTTC.

The chain joins TRBV11-2 to TRBJ2-1; TRBD2 aligns across 8 bases. This CDR3 contains 16 residues. The V gene end was trimmed by 3 bases and the J gene end by 9 bases; junction bases not matched to a gene: 13. Germline CDR1 is SGHAT and CDR2 is FQNNGV. CDR3 residues: CASSLGPGLGLGEQFF. The CDR3 bases are TGTGCCAGCAGCTTGGGGCCGGGACTAGGGTTGGGTGAGCAGTTCTTC. Full variable domain (remainder filled in from reference TRBV11-2 and TRBJ2-1): EAGVAQSPRYKIIEKRQSVAFWCNPISGHATLYWYQQILGQGPKLLIQFQNNGVVDDSQLPKDRFSAERLKGVDSTLKIQPAKLEDSAVYLCASSLGPGLGLGEQFFGPGTRLTVL.

This sequence joins TRBV5-1 and TRBJ1-4; D unresolved. Trimming left V 0 bases short and J 5 bases short, with 8 bases between. Germline CDR1 is SGHRS and CDR2 is YFSETQ. The CDR3 spans 14 residues. The chain's CDR3 is CASSLGGSNEKLFF. CDR3 sequence (DNA): TGCGCCAGCAGCTTGGGAGGGTCGAATGAAAAACTGTTTTTT.

The chain couples TRBV29-1 to TRBJ1-1; D is undetermined. Germline V CDR1 and CDR2: SQVTM, ANQGSEA. The CDR3 loop spans 13 amino acids. The germline V and J ends were trimmed by 2 bases and 2 bases, with 9 bases remaining between them. The CDR3 spells CSVESQVNTEAFF. CDR3 nucleotides: TGCAGCGTTGAAAGTCAGGTTAACACTGAAGCTTTCTTT.

V is TRBV3-1 (or the pseudogene TRBV3-2) and J is TRBJ2-5, with a possible D match to TRBD2 (5 bases). Germline V gene data show CDR1 as LGHDT and CDR2 as YNNKEL (reference sequence). Trimming shortened V by 0 bases and J by 4 bases, and 12 bases separated the two germline ends. This CDR3 spans 15 amino acids. The CDR3 is CASSQERDWGETQYF. CDR3 nucleotides: TGTGCCAGCAGCCAAGAACGGGATTGGGGAGAGACCCAGTACTTC.

The chain has TRBV7-2 and TRBJ1-2; D remains unclear. V was trimmed by 6 bases and J by 2 bases, leaving 16 bases between them. CDR3 length equals 15 residues. Germline-derived CDR1 and CDR2 are SGHTA and FQGNSA. The CDR3 loop reads CASRPSGSINYGYTF. The CDR3 DNA reads as TGTGCCAGCAGGCCTAGCGGGAGTATCAACTATGGCTACACCTTC.

The rearrangement uses TRBV27 and TRBJ2-2; D is perhaps TRBD2 (5 bases). Trimming pared 5 bases from V and 5 bases from J, leaving 12 bases between. This CDR3 contains 14 residues. From germline, CDR1 is MNHEY and CDR2 SMNVEV (reference sequence). The CDR3 protein is CASSIGIQTGELFF. DNA for the CDR3: TGTGCCAGCAGTATCGGGATTCAAACCGGGGAGCTGTTTTTT.

The chain links TRBV24-1 to TRBJ2-3, with 9 bases that match TRBD1. The CDR3 is 16 amino acids. Unmatched junction bases numbered 9, after V lost 3 bases and J lost 6 bases. Germline CDR1 and CDR2: KGHDR and SFDVKD. CDR3 nucleotide sequence: TGTGCCACCAGTGATGTGACAGGGGGTCGAATCGATACGCAGTATTTT. It codes for CATSDVTGGRIDTQYF.

This clone qualifies as medium-sized. Other DNA sequences in the same sample also yield this CDR3. J is TRBJ1-6 and V is TRBV18, with D maybe TRBD1 (6 bases). Per the germline V gene, CDR1 is KGHSH and CDR2 is LQKENI. This CDR3 has 17 residues. Trimming left V 2 bases short and J 0 bases short, with 11 bases between. CDR3 sequence reads: CASSPTRGSSYNSPLHF. For the CDR3, the DNA is TGTGCCAGCTCACCAACAAGGGGGAGCTCCTATAATTCACCCCTCCACTTT.

The CDR3 nucleotides read TGTGCCAGTAGGGAGTTGGCAGGGATGAATGAAGCTTTCTTT. Its translation is CASRELAGMNEAFF. This rearrangement joins TRBV19 to TRBJ1-1, with D tentatively TRBD1 (5 bases). Germline V gene lookup returns CDR1 LNHDA and CDR2 SQIVND (reference sequence). Trimming pared 6 bases from V and 7 bases from J, leaving 18 bases between. CDR3 length: 14 residues.

The rearrangement links TRBV29-1 to TRBJ2-1; TRBD2 aligns across 10 bases. The CDR3 has 14 residues. The V gene's germline CDR1 is SQVTM and CDR2 ANQGSEA. V lost 2 bases and J lost 7; bases outside the gene matches: 5. CDR3 DNA sequence: TGCAGCGTTGAACCTAGCGGGAGATTGAATGAGCAGTTCTTC. This codes for CSVEPSGRLNEQFF.